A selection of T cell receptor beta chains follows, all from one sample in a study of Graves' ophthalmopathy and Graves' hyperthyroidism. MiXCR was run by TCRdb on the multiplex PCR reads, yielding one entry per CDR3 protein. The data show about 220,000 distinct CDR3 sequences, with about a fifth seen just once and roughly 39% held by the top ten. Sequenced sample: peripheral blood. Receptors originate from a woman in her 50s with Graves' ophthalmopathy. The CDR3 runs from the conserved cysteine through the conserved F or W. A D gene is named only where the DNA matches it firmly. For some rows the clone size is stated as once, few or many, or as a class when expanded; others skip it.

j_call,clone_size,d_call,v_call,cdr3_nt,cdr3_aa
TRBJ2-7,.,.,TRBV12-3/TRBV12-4,TGTGCCAGCACCCCCAGGACACCCTACGAGCAGTACTTC,CASTPRTPYEQYF
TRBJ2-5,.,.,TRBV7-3,TGTGCCAGCAGCTTAAAGTCCACGGGGGAGACCCAGTACTTC,CASSLKSTGETQYF
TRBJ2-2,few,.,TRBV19,TGTGCCAGTCAGGGCAGCACCGGGGAGCTGTTTTTT,CASQGSTGELFF
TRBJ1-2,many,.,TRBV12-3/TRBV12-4,TGTGCCAGCAGGAAGGGGATTGGCTACACCTTC,CASRKGIGYTF
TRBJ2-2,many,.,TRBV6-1,TGTGCCAGCAGTGAAAACGGGAAAGAGCTGTTTTTT,CASSENGKELFF
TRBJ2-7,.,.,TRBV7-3,TGTGCCAGCAGCTTAGGTGCCGGAAATGGGGTGCAGTACTTC,CASSLGAGNGVQYF
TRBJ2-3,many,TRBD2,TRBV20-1,TGCAGTGCTCTCCGGACTAGCGGGAAGTCAGATACGCAGTATTTT,CSALRTSGKSDTQYF
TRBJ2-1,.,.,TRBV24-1,TGTGCCACCGGGATAAAGAGCTCCTACAATGAGCAGTTCTTC,CATGIKSSYNEQFF
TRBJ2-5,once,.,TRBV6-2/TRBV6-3,TGTGCCAGCAGTTTTAGCATCACGAGACTCGATCAAGAGACCCAGTACTTC,CASSFSITRLDQETQYF
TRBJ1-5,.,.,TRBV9,TGTGCCAGCAGCGTATCGGACGGAGCTCAGCCCCAGCATTTT,CASSVSDGAQPQHF
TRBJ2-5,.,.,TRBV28,TGTGCCAGCAGCCCTACCGCTGTGGAGACCCAGTACTTC,CASSPTAVETQYF
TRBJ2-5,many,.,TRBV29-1,TGCAGCGGTACTTACACGCAAGAGACCCAGTACTTC,CSGTYTQETQYF
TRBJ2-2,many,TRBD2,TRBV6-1,TGTGCCGCAAAACGCGGGAGCACCAACACCGGGGAGCTGTTTTTT,CAAKRGSTNTGELFF
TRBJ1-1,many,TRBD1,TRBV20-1,TGCAGTGCTAGGCGCGGGACAGGGAGGTTGAGAACTTTCTTT,CSARRGTGRLRTFF
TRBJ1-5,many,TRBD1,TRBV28,TGTGCCAGCAGTTCCCACCGACAGGGGGGCCAGCCCCAGCATTTT,CASSSHRQGGQPQHF
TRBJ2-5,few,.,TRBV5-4,TGTGCCAGCGAAACACTCCGGGACTTAGTGTCGACCCAGTACTTC,CASETLRDLVSTQYF
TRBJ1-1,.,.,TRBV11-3,TGTGCCAGCAGCCAAACGACATCGAACACTGAAGCTTTCTTT,CASSQTTSNTEAFF
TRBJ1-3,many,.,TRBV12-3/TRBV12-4,TGTGCCAGCAGTTTCGCAGCCAGCTCTGGAAACACCATATATTTT,CASSFAASSGNTIYF
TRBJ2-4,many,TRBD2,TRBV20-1,TGCAGTGCTAGCGTAGCGGGAGCCAAAAACATTCAGTACTTC,CSASVAGAKNIQYF
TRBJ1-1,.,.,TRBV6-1,TGTGCCAGCAGTGAAGTAGGGGTGAACACTGAAGCTTTCTTT,CASSEVGVNTEAFF
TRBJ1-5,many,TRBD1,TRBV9,TGTGCCAGCAGCGTAGCGGGACAGTACAATCAGCCCCAGCATTTT,CASSVAGQYNQPQHF
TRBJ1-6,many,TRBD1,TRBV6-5,TGTGCCAGCAGCAACACCGGGACAGGGAGCTCCTATAATTCACCCCTCCACTTT,CASSNTGTGSSYNSPLHF
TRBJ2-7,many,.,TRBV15,TGTGCCACCAGCAGAGAGGCTAGCGTCCCCTACGAGCAGTACTTC,CATSREASVPYEQYF
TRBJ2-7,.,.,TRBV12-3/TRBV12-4,TGTGCCAGCAGTTTAGCGGGGAGGTCCGACGAGCAGTACTTC,CASSLAGRSDEQYF
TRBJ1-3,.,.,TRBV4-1,TGCGCCAGCATCCAAGATGGGACAAGGGGCTCTGGAAACACCATATATTTT,CASIQDGTRGSGNTIYF
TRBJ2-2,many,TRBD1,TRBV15,TGTGCCACCAGGCCCGGGACAGGGGCTACCGGGGAGCTGTTTTTT,CATRPGTGATGELFF
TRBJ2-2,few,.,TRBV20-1,TGCAGTGCTATGACACCTAACACCGGGGAGCTGTTTTTT,CSAMTPNTGELFF
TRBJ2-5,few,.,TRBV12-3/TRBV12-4,TGTGCCAGCAGAGAATCAGGGGTCGGGGGAGAGACCCAGTACTTC,CASRESGVGGETQYF
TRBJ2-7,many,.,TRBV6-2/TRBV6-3,TGTGCCAGCAGTTTCTCCTCCTACGAGCAGTACTTC,CASSFSSYEQYF
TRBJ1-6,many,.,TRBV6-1,TGTGCCAGCAGTGAAGGGGGAGGTTCCTATAATTCACCCCTCCACTTT,CASSEGGGSYNSPLHF
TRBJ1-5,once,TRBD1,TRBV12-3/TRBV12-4,TGTGCCAGCAGTTTTACCGGGACAGGGTATCGCAATCAGCCCCAGCATTTT,CASSFTGTGYRNQPQHF
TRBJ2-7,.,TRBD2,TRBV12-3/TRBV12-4,TGTGCCAGCAGTACCGGCCTAGCGGGAAACTACGAGCAGTACTTC,CASSTGLAGNYEQYF
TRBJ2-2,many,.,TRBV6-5,TGTGCCAGCAGATATTCCGGGTCTACGAACACCGGGGAGCTGTTTTTT,CASRYSGSTNTGELFF
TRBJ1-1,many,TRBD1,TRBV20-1,TGCAGTGCTACACCTACAGGGGGCCCTTTCTTT,CSATPTGGPFF